The 29 T cell receptor beta chains presented below share a single source sample, sequenced in a study of blood T cell repertoires in COVID-19. The protocol was immunoSEQ multiplex PCR, while the TCRdb copy is restricted to in-frame clones and leaves out a portion. This sample has tens of thousands of clones, with 85% to 90% found just once. Sequencing was performed on peripheral blood. All receptors come from a woman of 80 years or more with active or convalescent COVID-19.

V gene TRBV10-3 combines with J gene TRBJ2-5, with TRBD2 matching over 9 bases. The germline CDR1 and CDR2 sequences are ENHRY and SYGVKD. The CDR3 extends over 13 amino acids. The junction had 6 bases not matched to a gene; V was cut back by 11 bases and J by 2 bases. The CDR3 is CAGSGSGQETQYF. The CDR3 DNA reads TGTGCCGGTAGCGGGAGTGGACAAGAGACCCAGTACTTC.

The chain carries TRBV3-1 (or the pseudogene TRBV3-2) and TRBJ1-6, with a weak D call TRBD1 (5 bases). The germline V gene encodes CDR1 LGHDT and CDR2 YNNKEL (reference sequence). CDR3 size: 16 residues. Trimming removed 4 bases from V and 5 bases from J, with 15 bases in between. CDR3 nucleotides: TGTGCCAGCAGCCGCGCAGGGTGGTCAGATAATTCACCCCTCCACTTT. Translated: CASSRAGWSDNSPLHF.

The chain has TRBV12-3 or TRBV12-4 and TRBJ2-4; D call uncertain. The V and J ends lost 8 bases and 4 bases respectively, with 9 bases between them. This CDR3 has 12 amino acids. The CDR3 coding sequence is TGTGCCAGCGGCCCGGGTAAAAACATTCAGTACTTC. This gives the protein CASGPGKNIQYF.

This sequence joins TRBV3-1 (or the pseudogene TRBV3-2) and TRBJ2-7; D is perhaps TRBD2 (5 bases). CDR1 is LGHDT and CDR2 is YNNKEL in the germline V gene (reference sequence). This CDR3 is 14 amino acids long. Trimming removed 2 bases at V and 6 bases at J, with 14 bases between. CDR3 in DNA: TGTGCCAGCAGCCAACCGAACCAGGCGGGCGAGCAGTACTTC. Translated: CASSQPNQAGEQYF.

This clone came up a few times. The gene calls are TRBV7-2 and TRBJ1-4, with TRBD1 as a possible D gene (6 bases). Trimming pared 5 bases from V and 3 bases from J, leaving 16 bases between. The germline CDR1 and CDR2 sequences are SGHTA and FQGNSA. The CDR3 has 16 amino acids. CDR3 in amino acids: CASSLQTGRANEKLFF. CDR3 nucleotide sequence: TGTGCCAGCAGCCTCCAAACAGGGCGTGCTAATGAAAAACTGTTTTTT.

The chain recombines TRBV4-1 with TRBJ1-1; TRBD1 matches 10 bases. The trim removed 3 bases at V and 5 bases at J, leaving 9 bases unmatched. CDR3 length: 16 amino acids. Germline values: CDR1 MGHRA, CDR2 YSYEKL. The CDR3 bases are TGCGCCAGCAGCCACCTAGGGCGGACAGGGGGGACTGAAGCTTTCTTT. Its translation: CASSHLGRTGGTEAFF.

V gene TRBV19 combines with J gene TRBJ1-4; perhaps TRBD1 as D (5 bases). V shed 6 bases and J shed 0 bases, with 11 bases lying between them. Per germline, CDR1 LNHDA and CDR2 SQIVND (reference sequence). The CDR3 extends over 15 amino acids. CDR3 sequence (DNA): TGTGCCAGTAGCATCAGGGCTTCAACTAATGAAAAACTGTTTTTT. This encodes CASSIRASTNEKLFF. Looking up the rest from reference TRBV19 and TRBJ1-4 gives the full variable domain: DGGITQSPKYLFRKEGQNVTLSCEQNLNHDAMYWYRQDPGQGLRLIYYSQIVNDFQKGDIAEGYSVSREKKESFPLTVTSAQKNPTAFYLCASSIRASTNEKLFFGSGTQLSVL.

The chain has TRBV4-3 and TRBJ2-3; the match to TRBD1 covers 8 bases. Trimming cost V 4 bases and J 0 bases; bases outside gene matches: 9. Germline CDR1 and CDR2: LGHNA and YSLEER. The CDR3 extends over 17 amino acids. CDR3 loop: CASSRTGQGVSTDTQYF. The DNA for the CDR3 is TGCGCCAGCAGCCGGACCGGACAGGGAGTGAGCACAGATACGCAGTATTTT.

The CDR3 loop is CASSLGTPSYNEQFF. CDR3 nucleotide sequence: TGTGCCAGCAGCTTGGGGACACCCTCCTACAATGAGCAGTTCTTC. The V call is TRBV11-2, the J call TRBJ2-1, with D perhaps TRBD1 (6 bases). V lost 3 bases and J 0 bases, leaving 9 bases between the germline ends. This CDR3 region has 15 residues. Germline V CDR1 and CDR2: SGHAT, FQNNGV.

The chain combines TRBV7-2 with TRBJ2-1, with TRBD2 matching over 12 bases. Unmatched junction bases numbered 9, after V lost 5 bases and J lost 10 bases. This CDR3 contains 15 residues. Germline loops: CDR1 SGHTA, CDR2 FQGNSA. DNA for the CDR3: TGTGCCAGCAGCACTGGACTAGCGGGATCTTGGGAGCAGTTCTTC. Translation gives CASSTGLAGSWEQFF. Drawing the rest from reference TRBV7-2 and TRBJ2-1, the complete variable domain is GAGVSQSPSNKVTEKGKDVELRCDPISGHTALYWYRQSLGQGLEFLIYFQGNSAPDKSGLPSDRFSAERTGGSVSTLTIQRTQQEDSAVYLCASSTGLAGSWEQFFGPGTRLTVL.

The chain links TRBV30 to TRBJ1-3; TRBD1 might be the D (6 bases). This CDR3 spans 15 amino acids. Germline lookup yields CDR1 GTSNPN and CDR2 SVGIG (reference sequence). Trimming pared 0 bases from V and 0 bases from J, leaving 9 bases between. The CDR3 bases are TGTGCCTGGAGTGTTACAGGGAGCTCTGGAAACACCATATATTTT. Its translation is CAWSVTGSSGNTIYF. Together with reference TRBV30 and TRBJ1-3, the CDR3 gives the full variable domain: SQTIHQWPATLVQPVGSPLSLECTVEGTSNPNLYWYRQAAGRGLQLLFYSVGIGQISSEVPQNLSASRPQDRQFILSSKKLLLSDSGFYLCAWSVTGSSGNTIYFGEGSWLTVV.

The chain's CDR3 is CASSPLTGASTEAFF. In nucleotides, the CDR3 is TGTGCCAGCAGCCCACTGACAGGGGCTAGTACTGAAGCTTTCTTT. The chain carries TRBV3-1 (or the pseudogene TRBV3-2) and TRBJ1-1, with 8 bases fitting TRBD1. CDR3 size: 15 residues. Germline V gives CDR1 LGHDT, CDR2 YNNKEL (reference sequence). V lost 4 bases, J lost 5 bases, and 9 bases stayed unmatched.

The chain employs TRBV2 and TRBJ1-4; D might be TRBD1 (6 bases). Deletions cut 6 bases from V and 8 bases from J, with 13 bases between. Per the germline V gene, CDR1 is SNHLY and CDR2 is FYNNEI. This CDR3 region has 13 residues. The CDR3, as DNA: TGTGCCAGCAGACCCAACAGGGACGAAAAACTGTTTTTT. Translated: CASRPNRDEKLFF.

J is TRBJ1-2 and V is TRBV27; TRBD1 is a possible D gene (6 bases). Between the trimmed V and J ends, which lost 6 bases and 3 bases, there was a span of 23 bases. The CDR3 runs 17 residues. Germline V CDR1 and CDR2: MNHEY, SMNVEV (reference sequence). In DNA, the CDR3 is TGTGCCAGCAGCCCCTACCAAGGGGGAAATGGGGACTATGGCTACACCTTC. It specifies CASSPYQGGNGDYGYTF.

The chain combines TRBV25-1 with TRBJ2-1, with TRBD1 identical over 9 bases. Germline CDR1 reads MGHDK; CDR2 reads SYGVNS. The trim removed 1 base at V and 6 bases at J, leaving 1 base unmatched. CDR3 length: 14 amino acids. CDR3 protein: CASSEWGQGNEQFF. The CDR3 DNA reads as TGTGCCAGCAGTGAATGGGGACAGGGCAATGAGCAGTTCTTC.

The V and J genes are TRBV29-1 and TRBJ1-1; D gene ambiguous. V was pared by 3 bases and J by 5 bases, with 10 bases between. This CDR3 spans 12 amino acids. Per the germline V gene, CDR1 is SQVTM and CDR2 is ANQGSEA. This chain's CDR3 is CSVERAGTEAFF. The CDR3, as DNA: TGCAGCGTTGAGAGGGCCGGGACTGAAGCTTTCTTT.

This chain connects TRBV29-1 to TRBJ2-1; 8 bases are a match to TRBD1. From germline, CDR1 is SQVTM and CDR2 ANQGSEA. The CDR3 contains 15 residues. Unmatched junction bases numbered 14, after V lost 8 bases and J lost 5 bases. The CDR3: CSFGLGRGLDNEQFF. The CDR3 DNA reads TGCAGCTTCGGGCTTGGCAGGGGGCTTGACAATGAGCAGTTCTTC.

The V gene is TRBV9, the J gene TRBJ2-7; 12 bases agree with TRBD2. J lost 2 bases, V lost 0 bases, and 9 bases had no gene match. The CDR3 length is 18 residues. Germline values: CDR1 SGDLS, CDR2 YYNGEE. CDR3 residues: CASSVGGPLAGGTYEQYF. CDR3 in DNA: TGTGCCAGCAGCGTAGGGGGGCCACTAGCGGGGGGTACCTACGAGCAGTACTTC.

The chain is built from TRBV5-1 and TRBJ2-5; 7 nucleotides agree with TRBD2. Germline V gives CDR1 SGHRS, CDR2 YFSETQ. Trimming cost V 4 bases and J 2 bases; bases outside gene matches: 11. The CDR3 length is 16 residues. The CDR3 protein is CASSRMGEGPQETQYF. The CDR3 DNA reads as TGCGCCAGCAGCCGAATGGGGGAGGGCCCACAAGAGACCCAGTACTTC.

The chain couples TRBV2 to TRBJ2-3, with D possibly TRBD2 on 6 matching bases. CDR1 is SNHLY, CDR2 FYNNEI, per germline. V gave up 6 bases and J gave up 0 bases, with 7 bases separating them. This CDR3 is built from 13 residues. The CDR3 sequence: CASRGLSTDTQYF. The CDR3 coding sequence is TGTGCCAGCAGGGGACTTAGCACAGATACGCAGTATTTT.

Only a few counts were recorded for this clone. The rearrangement joins TRBV5-4 to TRBJ1-2, with D possibly being TRBD1 (5 bases). Germline lookup yields CDR1 SGHNT and CDR2 YYREEE (reference sequence). This CDR3 has 14 residues. V lost 2 bases and J lost 4, with 12 bases in between. The CDR3 protein is CASSLKGTSYGYTF. In nucleotides, the CDR3 is TGTGCCAGCAGCTTAAAGGGGACTAGCTATGGCTACACCTTC.

In nucleotides, the CDR3 is TGTGCCAGCAGCTTAGACAGGGGCCCCACTACTGGAAACACCATATATTTT. Translating gives CASSLDRGPTTGNTIYF. The chain combines TRBV7-2 with TRBJ1-3, with 7 bases fitting TRBD1. Germline CDR1 and CDR2: SGHTA and FQGNSA. The CDR3 has 17 residues. The V and J ends lost 1 base and 2 bases, in that order; junction bases with no gene match: 8.

V is TRBV3-1 (or the pseudogene TRBV3-2) and J is TRBJ1-4, with TRBD1 matching 10 bases. Unmatched junction bases numbered 10, after V lost 4 bases and J lost 8 bases. The CDR3 loop spans 16 amino acids. From germline, CDR1 is LGHDT and CDR2 YNNKEL (reference sequence). The CDR3 loop reads CASSLSDRGKKEKLFF. The CDR3 DNA reads as TGTGCCAGCAGCCTCTCGGACAGGGGGAAGAAGGAAAAACTGTTTTTT.

This CDR3 reads CASSHFPAGQGSQPQHF. The CDR3 region has the DNA TGTGCCAGCAGCCACTTCCCGGCGGGACAGGGAAGTCAGCCCCAGCATTTT. The chain uses TRBV7-9 and TRBJ1-5, with 9 bases fitting TRBD1. This CDR3 spans 17 amino acids. Trimming at V came to 5 bases and at J to 6 bases, leaving 14 bases not matched to a gene. Germline CDR1 and CDR2: SEHNR and FQNEAQ (reference sequence).

This chain uses TRBV5-1 with TRBJ2-1, with TRBD2 identical over 9 bases. V trimming: 2 bases; J trimming: 8 bases; junction bases outside the gene matches: 8. Germline CDR1 and CDR2: SGHRS and YFSETQ. The CDR3 is made up of 15 amino acids. CDR3 sequence reads: CASSFARGGRDEQFF. The CDR3 nucleotides are TGCGCCAGCAGCTTCGCGCGGGGGGGCCGAGATGAGCAGTTCTTC. Full variable domain (rest looked up from reference TRBV5-1 and TRBJ2-1): KAGVTQTPRYLIKTRGQQVTLSCSPISGHRSVSWYQQTPGQGLQFLFEYFSETQRNKGNFPGRFSGRQFSNSRSEMNVSTLELGDSALYLCASSFARGGRDEQFFGPGTRLTVL.

The V gene is TRBV5-4, the J gene TRBJ2-1; tentatively, D is TRBD1 (6 bases). V was trimmed by 4 bases and J by 4 bases, leaving 27 bases between them. Per the germline V gene, CDR1 is SGHNT and CDR2 is YYREEE (reference sequence). CDR3 length equals 19 residues. CDR3 loop: CASSGLRGTPEDFYNEQFF. CDR3 coding DNA: TGTGCCAGCAGCGGACTTAGGGGGACCCCGGAGGATTTTTACAATGAGCAGTTCTTC.

This chain joins TRBV29-1 and TRBJ2-1; a weak D match, TRBD1 (6 bases). This CDR3 is 13 amino acids long. The ends were cut back, 5 bases at V and 6 bases at J, with 14 bases in the middle. Per germline, CDR1 SQVTM and CDR2 ANQGSEA. CDR3 DNA sequence: TGCAGCGTTAGTTTTACAGGGATCAATGAGCAGTTCTTC. Translating it yields CSVSFTGINEQFF.

This chain's CDR3 is CASSSGETLFYEQYF. The CDR3 DNA sequence: TGTGCCAGCAGCTCTGGGGAGACACTCTTCTACGAGCAGTACTTC. V gene TRBV9 combines with J gene TRBJ2-7, with a possible D match to TRBD2 (5 bases). The CDR3 loop spans 15 amino acids. Germline V gene sequence: CDR1 SGDLS, CDR2 YYNGEE. V was clipped by 4 bases and J by 3 bases, with 17 bases between them.

This clone was detected only once. The chain has TRBV5-6 and TRBJ2-4, with TRBD1 matching 8 bases. CDR1 SGHDT and CDR2 YYEEEE come from the germline V gene. The V gene end was trimmed by 2 bases and the J gene end by 0 bases; junction bases not matched to a gene: 4. The CDR3 has 16 amino acids. CDR3 bases: TGTGCCAGCAGCTTCAGGGGGCCCTTAGCCAAAAACATTCAGTACTTC. This gives the protein CASSFRGPLAKNIQYF.